What follows describes a single T cell receptor beta chain. Antigen unknown. The sample originates from a study of T cell responses to AZD1222 COVID-19 vaccine. Study-level results: The study found vaccine-associated CD4 TCRs spanning spike, dominant at 160-218 and 743-854. Reportedly, nearly half the spike-specific TCRs target unmutated variant regions.

Sequencing was performed with immunoSEQ multiplex PCR; in TCRdb, only in-frame clones are kept and a portion is missing. The profile shows tens of thousands of clones, 75% to 85% of them singletons. Germline-derived CDR1 and CDR2 are MNHEY and SVGAGI. J lost 4 bases, V lost 5 bases, and 3 bases had no gene match. The CDR3 is 14 residues long. The genes are TRBV6-5 and TRBJ1-2; 11 positions agree with TRBD1. This receptor was identified in an adult in good health. The specimen comprised peripheral blood, sampled on day 0 of AZD1222 vaccination. The CDR3 region is CASSTGTGGYGYTF. CDR3 bases: TGTGCCAGCAGTACGGGGACAGGGGGCTATGGCTACACCTTC.